This T cell receptor beta chain comes out of a study of OX40 agonist ivuxolimab in advanced cancers. Study-wide findings and caveats: Antigen specificity of clonally expanded peripheral T cells was not established.

About this clone: No antigen is known for it.

CDR3 length: 16 amino acids. Trimming cost V 5 bases and J 1 base; bases outside gene matches: 3. Germline V lookup: CDR1 SGHNT, CDR2 YENEEA. Data came from immunoSEQ multiplex PCR; TCRdb stores just in-frame clones and leaves some out. The table lists roughly 57,000 clones, approximately 75% of them singletons. The investigators sampled blood at baseline, at cycle 4 day 1, and at cycle 7 day 1. The chain joins TRBV11-3 to TRBJ2-3, with TRBD2 matching over 13 bases. The sequences come from CD4+ or CD8+ T cells sorted from blood, collected in a trial of the OX40 agonist ivuxolimab. The TCR sequence derives from an adult with an advanced solid tumor such as melanoma, head and neck, liver or kidney cancer. The CDR3 loop is CASSGGLAGGTDTQYF. The CDR3 DNA reads as TGTGCCAGCAGCGGCGGACTAGCGGGGGGCACAGATACGCAGTATTTT.